Described below is a single T cell receptor beta chain sequence and its context. Its antigen remains unknown. The data were taken from a study of radiotherapy plus CTLA-4 blockade in lung cancer. Study at large: Objective responses occurred in roughly 20% of patients; about 34% had disease control.

CDR1 and CDR2 (germline): GTSNPN, SVGIG (reference sequence). This CDR3 contains 13 residues. This table comes from immunoSEQ multiplex PCR, and its TCRdb copy is limited to in-frame clones, with some not included. This table has about 88,000 clones, approximately 75% appearing once. Study results and caveats: The authors reported that early blood T cell clone dynamics, with interferon-beta, best predicted response. Blood-borne expansion of tumor-derived TCR clones followed radiotherapy plus ipilimumab.

The chain carries TRBV30 and TRBJ2-2; 14 bases map to TRBD2. The sequencing used peripheral blood, collected from a patient treated with radiotherapy plus ipilimumab. The source is a human donor with non-small cell lung cancer that progressed on radiotherapy plus ipilimumab. The CDR3 bases are TGTGCATCGACTAGCGGGGGGGCGGGGGAGCTGTTTTTT. This codes for CASTSGGAGELFF.